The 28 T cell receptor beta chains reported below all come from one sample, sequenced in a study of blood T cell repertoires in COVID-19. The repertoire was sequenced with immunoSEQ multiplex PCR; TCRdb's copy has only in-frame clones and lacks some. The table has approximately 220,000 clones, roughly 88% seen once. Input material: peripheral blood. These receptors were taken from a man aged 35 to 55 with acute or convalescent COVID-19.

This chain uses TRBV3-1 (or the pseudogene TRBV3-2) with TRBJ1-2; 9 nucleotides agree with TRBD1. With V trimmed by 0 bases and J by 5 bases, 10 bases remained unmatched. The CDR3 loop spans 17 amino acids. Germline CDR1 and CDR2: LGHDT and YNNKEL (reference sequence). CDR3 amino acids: CASSQEIRGQGKYGYTF. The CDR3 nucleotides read TGTGCCAGCAGCCAAGAGATCAGGGGACAGGGTAAATATGGCTACACCTTC.

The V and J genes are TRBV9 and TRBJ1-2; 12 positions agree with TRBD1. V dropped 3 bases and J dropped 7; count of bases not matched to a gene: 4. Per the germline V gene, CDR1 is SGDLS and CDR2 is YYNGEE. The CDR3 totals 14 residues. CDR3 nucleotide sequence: TGTGCCAGCAGCGCCGGGACAGGGGGCTCTGGCTACACCTTC. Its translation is CASSAGTGGSGYTF.

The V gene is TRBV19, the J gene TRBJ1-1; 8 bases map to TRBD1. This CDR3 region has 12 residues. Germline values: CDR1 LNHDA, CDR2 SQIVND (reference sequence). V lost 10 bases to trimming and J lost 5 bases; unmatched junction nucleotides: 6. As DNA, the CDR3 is TGTGCCACGACAGGGGTCGGGACTGAAGCTTTCTTT. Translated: CATTGVGTEAFF.

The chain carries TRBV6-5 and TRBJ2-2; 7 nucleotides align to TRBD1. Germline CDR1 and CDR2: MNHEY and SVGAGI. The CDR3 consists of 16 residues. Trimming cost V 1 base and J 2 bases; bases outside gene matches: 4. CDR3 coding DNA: TGTGCCAGCAGTTACTACGGGACAGCCAACACCGGGGAGCTGTTTTTT. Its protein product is CASSYYGTANTGELFF.

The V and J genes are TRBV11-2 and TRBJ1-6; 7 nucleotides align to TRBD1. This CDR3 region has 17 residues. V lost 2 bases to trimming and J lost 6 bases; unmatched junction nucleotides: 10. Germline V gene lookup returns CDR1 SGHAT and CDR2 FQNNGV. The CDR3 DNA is TGTGCCAGCAGCTTAAATAGAGACAGGGTGTTTAATTCACCCCTCCACTTT. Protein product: CASSLNRDRVFNSPLHF.

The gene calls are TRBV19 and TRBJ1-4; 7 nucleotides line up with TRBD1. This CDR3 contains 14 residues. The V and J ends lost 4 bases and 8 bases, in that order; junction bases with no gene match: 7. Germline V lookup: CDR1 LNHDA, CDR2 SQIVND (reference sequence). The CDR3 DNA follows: TGTGCCAGTAGTAGACAGGGTCTTGGAGAAAAACTGTTTTTT. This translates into CASSRQGLGEKLFF.

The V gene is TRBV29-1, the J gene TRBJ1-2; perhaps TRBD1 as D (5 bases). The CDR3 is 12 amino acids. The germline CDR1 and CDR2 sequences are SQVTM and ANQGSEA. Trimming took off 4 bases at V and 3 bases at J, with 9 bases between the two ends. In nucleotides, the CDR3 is TGCAGCGTTGCACAGGCTGACTATGGCTACACCTTC. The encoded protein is CSVAQADYGYTF.

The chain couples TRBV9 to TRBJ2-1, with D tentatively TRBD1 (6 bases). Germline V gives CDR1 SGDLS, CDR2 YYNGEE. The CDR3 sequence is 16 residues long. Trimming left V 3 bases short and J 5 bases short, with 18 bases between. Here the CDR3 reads CASSELGDKLNNEQFF. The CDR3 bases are TGTGCCAGCAGCGAACTCGGGGACAAACTTAACAATGAGCAGTTCTTC.

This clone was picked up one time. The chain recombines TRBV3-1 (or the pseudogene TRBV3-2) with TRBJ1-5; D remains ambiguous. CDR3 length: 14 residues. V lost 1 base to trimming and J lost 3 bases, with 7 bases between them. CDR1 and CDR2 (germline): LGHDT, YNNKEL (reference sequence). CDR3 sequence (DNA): TGTGCCAGCAGCCAAGCCGGTCTCAATCAGCCCCAGCATTTT. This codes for CASSQAGLNQPQHF.

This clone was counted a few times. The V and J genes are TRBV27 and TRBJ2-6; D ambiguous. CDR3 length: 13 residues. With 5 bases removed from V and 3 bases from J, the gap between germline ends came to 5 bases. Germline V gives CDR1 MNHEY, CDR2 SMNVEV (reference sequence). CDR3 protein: CASSTGGANVLTF. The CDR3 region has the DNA TGTGCCAGCAGTACTGGTGGGGCCAACGTCCTGACTTTC.

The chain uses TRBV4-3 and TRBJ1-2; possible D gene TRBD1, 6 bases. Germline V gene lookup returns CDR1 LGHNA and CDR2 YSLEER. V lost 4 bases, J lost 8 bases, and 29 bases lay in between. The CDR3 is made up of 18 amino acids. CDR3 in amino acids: CASSPRTVGVLTTGGYTF. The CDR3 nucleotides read TGCGCCAGCAGCCCCCGGACAGTGGGAGTACTCACCACGGGGGGCTACACCTTC.

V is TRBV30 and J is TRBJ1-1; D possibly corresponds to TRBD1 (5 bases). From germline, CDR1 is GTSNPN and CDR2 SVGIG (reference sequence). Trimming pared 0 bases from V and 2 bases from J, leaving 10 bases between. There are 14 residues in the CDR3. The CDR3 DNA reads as TGTGCCTGGAGTGTAGGGGCTGGCAACACTGAAGCTTTCTTT. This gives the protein CAWSVGAGNTEAFF.

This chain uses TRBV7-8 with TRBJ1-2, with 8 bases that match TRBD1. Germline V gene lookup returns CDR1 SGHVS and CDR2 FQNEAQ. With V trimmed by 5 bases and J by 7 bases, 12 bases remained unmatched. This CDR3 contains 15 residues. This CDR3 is CASSLSTGVLSGYTF. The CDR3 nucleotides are TGTGCCAGCAGCCTTTCGACAGGGGTACTTTCTGGCTACACCTTC.

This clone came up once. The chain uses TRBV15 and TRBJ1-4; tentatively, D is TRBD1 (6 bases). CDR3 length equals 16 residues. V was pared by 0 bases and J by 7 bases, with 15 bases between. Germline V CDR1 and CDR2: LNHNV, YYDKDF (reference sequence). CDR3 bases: TGTGCCACCAGCAGAGATCTAGACAGGTTTTCTGAAAAACTGTTTTTT. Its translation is CATSRDLDRFSEKLFF.

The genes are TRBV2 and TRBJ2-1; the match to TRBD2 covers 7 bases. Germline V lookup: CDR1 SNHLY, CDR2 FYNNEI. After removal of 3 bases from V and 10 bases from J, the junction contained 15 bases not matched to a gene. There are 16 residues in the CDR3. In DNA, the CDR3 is TGTGCCAGCAGTGACGGCAGCCTGGGCGGGAGAGGGGAGCAGTTCTTC. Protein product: CASSDGSLGGRGEQFF.

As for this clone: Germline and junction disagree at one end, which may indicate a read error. CDR3 sequence: CASSLVPPTRLVVF. Written as DNA, the CDR3 is TGTGCCAGCAGCTTAGTACCCCCTACAAGGCTAGTGGTCTTC. This chain connects TRBV7-2 to TRBJ2-1; D not resolved. The germline CDR1 and CDR2 sequences are SGHTA and FQGNSA. The CDR3 runs 14 residues.

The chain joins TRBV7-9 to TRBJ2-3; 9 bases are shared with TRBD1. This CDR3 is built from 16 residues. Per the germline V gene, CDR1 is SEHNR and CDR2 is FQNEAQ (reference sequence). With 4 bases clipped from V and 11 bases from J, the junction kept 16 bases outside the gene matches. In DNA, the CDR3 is TGTGCCAGCAGCTCGACAGGGGGTGTTAGTGGTGTAAAGCAGTATTTT. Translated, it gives CASSSTGGVSGVKQYF. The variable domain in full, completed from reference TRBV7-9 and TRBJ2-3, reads DTGVSQNPRHKITKRGQNVTFRCDPISEHNRLYWYRQTLGQGPEFLTYFQNEAQLEKSRLLSDRFSAERPKGSFSTLEIQRTEQGDSAMYLCASSSTGGVSGVKQYFGPGTRLTVL.

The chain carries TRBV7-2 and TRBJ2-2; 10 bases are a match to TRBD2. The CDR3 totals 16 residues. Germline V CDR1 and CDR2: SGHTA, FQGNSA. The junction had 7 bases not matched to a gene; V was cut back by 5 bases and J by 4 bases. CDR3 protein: CASSPTAGGRTGELFF. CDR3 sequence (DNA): TGTGCCAGCAGCCCCACAGCGGGAGGGCGCACCGGGGAGCTGTTTTTT.

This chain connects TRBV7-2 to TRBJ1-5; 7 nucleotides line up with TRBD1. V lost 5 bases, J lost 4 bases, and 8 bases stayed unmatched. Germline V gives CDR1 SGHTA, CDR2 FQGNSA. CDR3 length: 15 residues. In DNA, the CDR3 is TGTGCCAGCAGCGAGACAGGGTTGTTAAATCAGCCCCAGCATTTT. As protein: CASSETGLLNQPQHF.

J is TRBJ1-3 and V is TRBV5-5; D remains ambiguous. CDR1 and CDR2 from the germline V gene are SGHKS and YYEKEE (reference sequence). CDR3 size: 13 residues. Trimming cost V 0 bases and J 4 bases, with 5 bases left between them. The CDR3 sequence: CASSLGSGNTIYF. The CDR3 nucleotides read TGTGCCAGCAGCTTGGGTTCAGGAAACACCATATATTTT.

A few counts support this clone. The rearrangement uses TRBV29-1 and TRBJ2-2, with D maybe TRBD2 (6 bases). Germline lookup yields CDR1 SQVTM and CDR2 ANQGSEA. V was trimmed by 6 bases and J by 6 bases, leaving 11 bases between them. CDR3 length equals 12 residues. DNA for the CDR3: TGCAGCGTCCTCCCTAGCGCCGGGGAGCTGTTTTTT. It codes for CSVLPSAGELFF.

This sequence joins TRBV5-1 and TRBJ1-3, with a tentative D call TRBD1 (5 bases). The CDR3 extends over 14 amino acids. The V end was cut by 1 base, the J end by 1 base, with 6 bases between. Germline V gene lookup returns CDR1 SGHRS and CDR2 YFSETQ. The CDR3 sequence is CASSLRGSGNTIYF. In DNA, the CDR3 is TGCGCCAGCAGCTTGAGGGGATCTGGAAACACCATATATTTT.

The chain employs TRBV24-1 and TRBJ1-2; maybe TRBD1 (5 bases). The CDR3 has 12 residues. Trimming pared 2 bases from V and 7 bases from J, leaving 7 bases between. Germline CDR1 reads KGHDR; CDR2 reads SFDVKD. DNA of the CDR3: TGTGCCACCAGTGATTCTGACAGTGGCTACACCTTC. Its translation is CATSDSDSGYTF.

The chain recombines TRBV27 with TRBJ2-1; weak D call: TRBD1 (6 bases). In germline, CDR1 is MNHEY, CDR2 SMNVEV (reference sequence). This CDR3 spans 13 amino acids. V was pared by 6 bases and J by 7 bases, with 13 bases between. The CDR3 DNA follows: TGTGCCAGCAGCTTAACAGGGCGGAATGAGCAGTTCTTC. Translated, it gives CASSLTGRNEQFF.

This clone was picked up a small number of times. The DNA of the CDR3 is TGTGCCAGCAGCTCGACTCGGAGCACTGAAGCTTTCTTT. Its protein is CASSSTRSTEAFF. The V call is TRBV7-3, the J call TRBJ1-1; D gene unclear. Trimming took off 4 bases at V and 4 bases at J, with 10 bases between the two ends. The CDR3 contains 13 residues. Germline assignment: CDR1 SGHTA and CDR2 FQGTGA.

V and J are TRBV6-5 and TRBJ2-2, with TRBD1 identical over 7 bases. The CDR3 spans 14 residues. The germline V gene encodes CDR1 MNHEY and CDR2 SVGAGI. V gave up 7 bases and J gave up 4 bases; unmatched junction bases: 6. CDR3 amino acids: CASMRTGSTGELFF. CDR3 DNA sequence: TGTGCCAGCATGAGGACAGGCAGCACCGGGGAGCTGTTTTTT.

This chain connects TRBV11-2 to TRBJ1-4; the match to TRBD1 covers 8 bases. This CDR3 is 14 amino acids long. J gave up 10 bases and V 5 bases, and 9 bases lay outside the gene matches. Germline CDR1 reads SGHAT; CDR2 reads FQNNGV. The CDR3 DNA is TGTGCCAGCAGCCACCGGGACAGGAGAGGAAAACTGTTTTTT. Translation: CASSHRDRRGKLFF.

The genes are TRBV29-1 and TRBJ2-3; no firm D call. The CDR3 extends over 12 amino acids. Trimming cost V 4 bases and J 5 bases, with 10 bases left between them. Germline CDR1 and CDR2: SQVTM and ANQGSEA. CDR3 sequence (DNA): TGCAGCGTTGCGGTAGCTGAAGATACGCAGTATTTT. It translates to CSVAVAEDTQYF.